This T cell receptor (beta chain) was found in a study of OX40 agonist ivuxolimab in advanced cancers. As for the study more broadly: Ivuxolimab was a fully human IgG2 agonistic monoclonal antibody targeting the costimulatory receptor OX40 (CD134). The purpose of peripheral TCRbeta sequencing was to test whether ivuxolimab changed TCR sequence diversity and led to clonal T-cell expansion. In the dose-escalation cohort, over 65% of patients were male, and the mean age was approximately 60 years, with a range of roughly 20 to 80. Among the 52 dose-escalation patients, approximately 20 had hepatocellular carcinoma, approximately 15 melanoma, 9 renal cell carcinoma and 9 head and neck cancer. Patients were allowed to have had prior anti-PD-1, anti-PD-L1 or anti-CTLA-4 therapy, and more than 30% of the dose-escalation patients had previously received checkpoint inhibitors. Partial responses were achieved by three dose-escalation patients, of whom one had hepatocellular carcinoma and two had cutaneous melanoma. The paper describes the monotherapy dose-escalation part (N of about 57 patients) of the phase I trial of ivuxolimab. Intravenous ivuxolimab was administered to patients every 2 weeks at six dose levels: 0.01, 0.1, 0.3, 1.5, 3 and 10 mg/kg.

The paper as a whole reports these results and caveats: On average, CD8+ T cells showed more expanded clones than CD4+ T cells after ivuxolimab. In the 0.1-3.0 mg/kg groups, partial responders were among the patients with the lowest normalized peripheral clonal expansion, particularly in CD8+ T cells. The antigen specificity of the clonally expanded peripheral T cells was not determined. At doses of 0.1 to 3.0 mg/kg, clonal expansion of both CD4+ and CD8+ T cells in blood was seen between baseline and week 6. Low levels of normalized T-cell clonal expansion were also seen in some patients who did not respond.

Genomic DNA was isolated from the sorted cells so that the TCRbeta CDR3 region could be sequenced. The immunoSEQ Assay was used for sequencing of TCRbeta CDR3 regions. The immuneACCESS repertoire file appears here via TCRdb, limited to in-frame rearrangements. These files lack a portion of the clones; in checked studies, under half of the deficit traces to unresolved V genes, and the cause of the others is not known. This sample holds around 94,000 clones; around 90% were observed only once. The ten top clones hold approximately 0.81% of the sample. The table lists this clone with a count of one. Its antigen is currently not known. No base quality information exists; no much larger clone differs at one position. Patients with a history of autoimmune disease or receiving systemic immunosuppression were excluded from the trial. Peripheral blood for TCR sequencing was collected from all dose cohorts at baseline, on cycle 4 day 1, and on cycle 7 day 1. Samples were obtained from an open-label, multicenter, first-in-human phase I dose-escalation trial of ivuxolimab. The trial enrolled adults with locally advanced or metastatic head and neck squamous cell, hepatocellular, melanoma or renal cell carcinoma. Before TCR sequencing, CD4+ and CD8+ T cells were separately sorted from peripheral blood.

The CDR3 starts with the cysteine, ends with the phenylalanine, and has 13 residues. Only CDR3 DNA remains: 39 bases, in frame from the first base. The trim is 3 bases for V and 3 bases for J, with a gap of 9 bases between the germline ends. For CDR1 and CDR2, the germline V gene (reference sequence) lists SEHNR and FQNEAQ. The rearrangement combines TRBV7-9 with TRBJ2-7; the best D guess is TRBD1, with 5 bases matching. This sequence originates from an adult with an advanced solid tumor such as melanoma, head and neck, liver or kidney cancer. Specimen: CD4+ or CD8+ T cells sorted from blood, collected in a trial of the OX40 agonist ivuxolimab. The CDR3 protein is CASSFVQGYEQYF. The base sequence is TGTGCCAGCAGCTTTGTTCAGGGCTACGAGCAGTACTTC.